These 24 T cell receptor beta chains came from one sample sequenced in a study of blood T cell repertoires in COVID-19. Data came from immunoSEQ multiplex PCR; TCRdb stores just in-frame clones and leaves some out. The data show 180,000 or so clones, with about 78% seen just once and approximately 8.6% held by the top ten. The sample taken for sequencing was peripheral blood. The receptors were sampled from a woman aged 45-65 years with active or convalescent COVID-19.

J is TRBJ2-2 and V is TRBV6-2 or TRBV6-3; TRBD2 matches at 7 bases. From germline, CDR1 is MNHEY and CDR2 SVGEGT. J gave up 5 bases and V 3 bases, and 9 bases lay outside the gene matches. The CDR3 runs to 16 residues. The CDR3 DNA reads TGTGCCAGCAGTTATGGGGGGGGTGCGCGGACCGGGGAGCTGTTTTTT. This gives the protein CASSYGGGARTGELFF.

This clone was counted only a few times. The CDR3 here is CASSPRGQGEAFF. The CDR3 region has the DNA TGTGCCAGCTCACCCCGAGGACAGGGCGAAGCTTTCTTT. V usage is TRBV18 and J usage is TRBJ1-1; TRBD1 agrees at 8 bases. Germline V lookup: CDR1 KGHSH, CDR2 LQKENI. V gave up 3 bases and J gave up 8 bases; unmatched junction bases: 5. CDR3 size: 13 residues.

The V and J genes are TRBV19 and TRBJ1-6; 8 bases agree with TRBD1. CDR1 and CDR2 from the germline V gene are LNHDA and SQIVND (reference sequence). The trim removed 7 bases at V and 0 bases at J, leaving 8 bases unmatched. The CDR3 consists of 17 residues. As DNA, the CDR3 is TGTGCCAGTAATCCAGGGGGCCAGAGCTCCTATAATTCACCCCTCCACTTT. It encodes CASNPGGQSSYNSPLHF.

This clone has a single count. CDR3 DNA: TGTGCCAGCAGTTTAGACAATAACTATGGCTACACCTTC. Encoded protein: CASSLDNNYGYTF. The chain recombines TRBV12-3 or TRBV12-4 with TRBJ1-2; D unclear. Trimming removed 1 base from V and 1 base from J, with 4 bases in between. The CDR3 sequence is 13 residues long.

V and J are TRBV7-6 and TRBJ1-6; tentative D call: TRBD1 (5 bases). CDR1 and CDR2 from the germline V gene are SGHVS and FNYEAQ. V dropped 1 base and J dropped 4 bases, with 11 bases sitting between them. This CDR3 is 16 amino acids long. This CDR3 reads CASSLGGSKYNSPLHF. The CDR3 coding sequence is TGTGCCAGCAGCTTAGGGGGCTCAAAATATAATTCACCCCTCCACTTT.

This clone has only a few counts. For the CDR3, the DNA is TGTGCCAGCTCACCGGCGCCTCCCGACTTCAAAAACATTCAGTACTTC. It encodes CASSPAPPDFKNIQYF. The rearrangement uses TRBV18 and TRBJ2-4; D is undetermined. Germline-derived CDR1 and CDR2 are KGHSH and LQKENI. The CDR3 covers 16 residues. Between the trimmed V and J ends, which lost 3 bases and 3 bases, there was a span of 15 bases.

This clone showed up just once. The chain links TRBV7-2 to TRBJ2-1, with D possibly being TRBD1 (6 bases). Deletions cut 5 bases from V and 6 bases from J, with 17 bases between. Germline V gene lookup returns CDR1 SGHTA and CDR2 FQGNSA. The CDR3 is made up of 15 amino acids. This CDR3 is CASSQQGRGFNEQFF. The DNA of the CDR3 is TGTGCCAGCAGCCAACAGGGTAGGGGGTTCAATGAGCAGTTCTTC.

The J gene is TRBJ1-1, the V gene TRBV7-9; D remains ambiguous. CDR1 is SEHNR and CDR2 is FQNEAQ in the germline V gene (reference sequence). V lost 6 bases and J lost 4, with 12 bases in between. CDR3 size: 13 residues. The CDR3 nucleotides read TGTGCCAGCAGTTTGGCAGAGGGCACTGAAGCTTTCTTT. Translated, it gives CASSLAEGTEAFF.

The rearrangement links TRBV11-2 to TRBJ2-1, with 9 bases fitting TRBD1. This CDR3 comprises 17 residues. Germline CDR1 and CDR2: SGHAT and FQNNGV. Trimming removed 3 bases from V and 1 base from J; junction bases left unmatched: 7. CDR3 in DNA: TGTGCCAGCAGCTTGGCTACAGGGGGCGCTTCCTACAATGAGCAGTTCTTC. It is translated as CASSLATGGASYNEQFF.

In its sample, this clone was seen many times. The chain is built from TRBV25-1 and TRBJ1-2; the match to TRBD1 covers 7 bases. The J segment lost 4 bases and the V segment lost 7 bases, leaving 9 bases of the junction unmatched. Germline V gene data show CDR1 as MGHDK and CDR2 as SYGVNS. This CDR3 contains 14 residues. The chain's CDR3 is CASTATGTAYGYTF. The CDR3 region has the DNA TGTGCCAGCACTGCTACCGGGACAGCCTATGGCTACACCTTC.

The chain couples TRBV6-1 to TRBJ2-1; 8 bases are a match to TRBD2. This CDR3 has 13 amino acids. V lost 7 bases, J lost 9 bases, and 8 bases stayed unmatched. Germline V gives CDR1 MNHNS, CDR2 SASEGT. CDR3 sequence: CASKAGVLVEQFF. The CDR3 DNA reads TGTGCCAGCAAAGCGGGGGTTCTAGTTGAGCAGTTCTTC.

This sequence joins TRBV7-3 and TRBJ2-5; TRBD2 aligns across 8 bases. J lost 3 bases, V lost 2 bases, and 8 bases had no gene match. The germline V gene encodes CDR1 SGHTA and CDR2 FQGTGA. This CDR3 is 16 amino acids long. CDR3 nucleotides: TGTGCCAGCAGCTTAGAGGGGGTAGCGGGGAAAGAGACCCAGTACTTC. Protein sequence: CASSLEGVAGKETQYF.

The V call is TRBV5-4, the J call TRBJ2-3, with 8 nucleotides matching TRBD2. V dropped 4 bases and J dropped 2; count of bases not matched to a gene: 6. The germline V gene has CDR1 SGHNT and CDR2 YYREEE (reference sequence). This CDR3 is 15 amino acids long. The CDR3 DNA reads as TGTGCCAGCAGCAAGAGCGGGAGCTCCACAGATACGCAGTATTTT. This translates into CASSKSGSSTDTQYF. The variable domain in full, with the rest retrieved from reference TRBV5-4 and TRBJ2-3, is ETGVTQSPTHLIKTRGQQVTLRCSSQSGHNTVSWYQQALGQGPQFIFQYYREEENGRGNFPPRFSGLQFPNYSSELNVNALELDDSALYLCASSKSGSSTDTQYFGPGTRLTVL.

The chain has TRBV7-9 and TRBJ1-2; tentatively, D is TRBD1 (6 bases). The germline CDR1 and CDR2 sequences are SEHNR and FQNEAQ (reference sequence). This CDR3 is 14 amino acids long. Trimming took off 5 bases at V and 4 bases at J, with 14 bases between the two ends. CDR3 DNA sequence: TGTGCCAGCAGCGACGACAGGTACCGCTATGGCTACACCTTC. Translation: CASSDDRYRYGYTF.

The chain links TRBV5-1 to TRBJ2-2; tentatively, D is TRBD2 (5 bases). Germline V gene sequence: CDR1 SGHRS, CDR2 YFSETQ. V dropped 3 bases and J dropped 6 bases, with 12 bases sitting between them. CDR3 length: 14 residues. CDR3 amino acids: CASSSDSPAGELFF. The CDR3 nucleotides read TGCGCCAGCAGCTCGGACTCCCCGGCCGGGGAGCTGTTTTTT.

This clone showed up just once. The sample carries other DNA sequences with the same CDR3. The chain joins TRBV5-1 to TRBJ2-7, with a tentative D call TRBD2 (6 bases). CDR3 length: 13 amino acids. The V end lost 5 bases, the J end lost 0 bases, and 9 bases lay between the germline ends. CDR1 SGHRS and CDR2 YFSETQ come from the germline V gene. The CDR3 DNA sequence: TGCGCCAGCAGTCCCGGGGGCTCCTACGAGCAGTACTTC. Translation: CASSPGGSYEQYF.

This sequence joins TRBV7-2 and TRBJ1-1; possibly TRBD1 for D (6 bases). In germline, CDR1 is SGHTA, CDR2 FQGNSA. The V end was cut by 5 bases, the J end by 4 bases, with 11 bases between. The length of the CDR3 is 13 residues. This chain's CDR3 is CASSKQGTTEAFF. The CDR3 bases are TGTGCCAGCAGCAAACAGGGAACCACTGAAGCTTTCTTT.

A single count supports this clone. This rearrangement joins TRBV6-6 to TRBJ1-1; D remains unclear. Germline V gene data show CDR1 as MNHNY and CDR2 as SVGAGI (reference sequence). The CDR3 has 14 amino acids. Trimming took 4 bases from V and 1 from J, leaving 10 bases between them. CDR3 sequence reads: CASSFKGGNTEAFF. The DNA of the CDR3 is TGTGCCAGCAGTTTTAAGGGAGGGAACACTGAAGCTTTCTTT.

DNA for the CDR3: TGCGCCAGCAGCGAGCGACAGGGGGCCTACGAGCAGTACTTC. This gives the protein CASSERQGAYEQYF. This sequence joins TRBV5-1 and TRBJ2-7, with 9 bases that match TRBD1. The V gene end was trimmed by 4 bases and the J gene end by 2 bases; junction bases not matched to a gene: 4. CDR1 and CDR2 from the germline V gene are SGHRS and YFSETQ. The CDR3 consists of 14 residues. Together with reference TRBV5-1 and TRBJ2-7, the CDR3 gives the full variable domain: KAGVTQTPRYLIKTRGQQVTLSCSPISGHRSVSWYQQTPGQGLQFLFEYFSETQRNKGNFPGRFSGRQFSNSRSEMNVSTLELGDSALYLCASSERQGAYEQYFGPGTRLTVT.

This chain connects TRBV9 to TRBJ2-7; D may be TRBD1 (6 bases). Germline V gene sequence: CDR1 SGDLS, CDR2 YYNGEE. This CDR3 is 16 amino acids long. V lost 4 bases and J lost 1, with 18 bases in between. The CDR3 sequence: CASSPKARTASYEQYF. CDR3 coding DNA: TGTGCCAGCAGCCCCAAGGCGCGGACAGCTTCCTACGAGCAGTACTTC.

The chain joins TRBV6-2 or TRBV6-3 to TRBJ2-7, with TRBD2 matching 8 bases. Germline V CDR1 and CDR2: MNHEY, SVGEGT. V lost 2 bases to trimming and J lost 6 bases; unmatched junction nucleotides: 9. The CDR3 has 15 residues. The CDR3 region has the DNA TGTGCCAGCAGTTACGGCGGGTTAGCGGGGCCCGAGCAGTACTTC. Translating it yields CASSYGGLAGPEQYF.

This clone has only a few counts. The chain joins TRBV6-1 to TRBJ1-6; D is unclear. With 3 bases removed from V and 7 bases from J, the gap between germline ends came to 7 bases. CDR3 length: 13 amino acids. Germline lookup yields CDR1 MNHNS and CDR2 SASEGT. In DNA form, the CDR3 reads TGTGCCAGCAGTGAGAGGCAGAATTCACCCCTCCACTTT. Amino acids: CASSERQNSPLHF.

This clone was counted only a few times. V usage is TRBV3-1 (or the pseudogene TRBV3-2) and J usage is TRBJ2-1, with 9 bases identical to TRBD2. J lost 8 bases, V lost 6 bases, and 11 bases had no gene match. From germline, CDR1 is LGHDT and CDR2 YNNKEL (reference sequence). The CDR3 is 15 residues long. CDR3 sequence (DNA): TGTGCCAGCAGTGAGGGGGCTAGCGGGGACTATGAGCAGTTCTTC. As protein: CASSEGASGDYEQFF.

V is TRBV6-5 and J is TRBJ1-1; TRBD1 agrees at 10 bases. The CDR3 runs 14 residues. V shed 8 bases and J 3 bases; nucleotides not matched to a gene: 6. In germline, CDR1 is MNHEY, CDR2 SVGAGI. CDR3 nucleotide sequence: TGTGCCAGCGGGGCAGGACAGGGGGACACTGAAGCTTTCTTT. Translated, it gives CASGAGQGDTEAFF.